This T cell receptor (beta chain) was sequenced for a study of blood T cells in healthy people across ages. This clonotype has more than one count but fewer than ten. The length of the CDR3 is 13 residues. V was pared by 6 bases and J by 4 bases, with 12 bases between. Germline V gives CDR1 MNHEY, CDR2 SVGAGI. Together with a sample-barcoded 5' primer, a J-beta primer mix was included in a second PCR lasting about 6 to 11 cycles. TCRdb called the 5' RACE reads again in MiXCR, with one record for every CDR3 protein. The repertoire has 1.5 million or so distinct CDR3 sequences, approximately 39% of them found once; the top ten carry under 5%.

The rearrangement joins TRBV6-5 to TRBJ1-2, with D hard to call. This TCR came from a woman aged 18-29 years in good health. The sequenced material came from blood. The CDR3 DNA follows: TGTGCCAGCAGAAGGACTGGACCCTATGGCTACACCTTC. This encodes CASRRTGPYGYTF.